This is a list of T cell receptor beta chains from one sample in a study of T cells in Graves' hyperthyroidism and ophthalmopathy. MiXCR, run by TCRdb on the multiplex PCR reads, gives a single entry per CDR3 protein. The data contain about 400,000 distinct CDR3 sequences, approximately 25% of them singletons. Sequenced input: blood. Receptor source: a man between 45 and 60 years old with Graves' hyperthyroidism. The CDR3 runs from the conserved cysteine through the conserved F or W. The D gene is left open where the match is weak.

D gene	V gene	CDR3 protein
-	TRBV2	CASKPHRDDQPQHF
TRBD1	TRBV6-1	CASTPGRGQGAEAFF
-	TRBV24-1	CATSDSVTALAETQYF
-	TRBV5-1	CASSLVMSGNYNEQFF
-	TRBV11-2	CARRGEAAGANVLTF
TRBD1	TRBV29-1	CSVETGGVSTEAFF
-	TRBV6-1	CASKRPGGVTQYF
-	TRBV12-3/TRBV12-4	CASSDDGEGGETQYF
-	TRBV20-1	CSARDRGQGITYEQYF
TRBD2	TRBV7-3	CASSLTGTSTYNEQFF
TRBD1	TRBV11-3	CASSLRTGVDTGELFF
-	TRBV19	CASSMSAQLLMSYTF
-	TRBV19	CASTLGYGYTF
TRBD1	TRBV7-9	CASRDRGSDEQYF
-	TRBV5-1	CASSLESNSPLHF
TRBD1	TRBV28	CASSLTGLNEKLFF
TRBD2	TRBV5-1	CASSLTQLAGEDTQYF
TRBD2	TRBV7-3	CASSEEAGGVAEQFF